The TCR beta chain described here comes from a study of blood T cell repertoires in COVID-19. Study-level information: There were acute and convalescent COVID-19 samples, and they came from the United States, Italy and Spain. Nucleic acid was either cDNA or gDNA, and it came from T cells, B-cell-depleted T cells, or PBMCs.

The germline V gene has CDR1 MNHEY and CDR2 SVGAGI. There are 14 residues in the CDR3. Unmatched junction bases numbered 11, after V lost 6 bases and J lost 7 bases. Per the original data handling: By means of reference gene primer amplification, nucleated cell counts were estimated. Sequencing was performed with immunoSEQ multiplex PCR; in TCRdb, only in-frame clones are kept and a portion is missing. That table gives V, J and clone size, and the DNA gave D and trimming. The sample lists approximately 27,000 clones, roughly 88% occurring once. The specimen was peripheral blood. The origin of this receptor is a man aged 70 or older with acute or convalescent COVID-19. The rearrangement links TRBV6-5 to TRBJ1-1, with 7 bases aligning to TRBD1. The CDR3 loop is CASSVTGDYLEAFF. Written as DNA, the CDR3 is TGTGCCAGCAGCGTCACAGGGGATTATCTTGAAGCTTTCTTT.